This TCR beta chain is drawn from a study of shared clonotypes between healthy human individuals. As for the study in general: The cohort had two women and a few men, ages 18 to 49.

Naive CD45RA+ and memory CD45RA-negative subsets were split from CD4+ cells. Study-wide results and limits: The naive CD4 repertoires of a few donors were compared, and around 5.1% of clonotypes were shared. The sole specimen, blood, was sampled, and tissue repertoires likely differ.

The repertoire was sequenced with immunoSEQ multiplex PCR; TCRdb's copy has only in-frame clones and lacks some. Of about 980,000 clones in the sample, about three quarters were seen once. A remark on this clone: The antigen is not known.

Germline V gene data show CDR1 as LNHDA and CDR2 as SQIVND (reference sequence). CDR3 size: 17 residues. V lost 5 bases to trimming and J lost 2 bases; unmatched junction nucleotides: 10. Input material: memory CD4+ T cells sorted from blood. This sample's subset: CD45RA-negative fraction. This rearrangement joins TRBV19 to TRBJ2-5, with 11 bases lining up with TRBD2. The TCR sequence derives from a man aged 18 to 30 in good health. This chain's CDR3 is CASSSTASGRRQETQYF. CDR3 sequence (DNA): TGTGCCAGTAGTTCCACCGCTAGCGGGAGGCGGCAAGAGACCCAGTACTTC.